The clone carrying this TCR beta chain was counted a single time. Data came from immunoSEQ multiplex PCR; TCRdb stores just in-frame clones and leaves some out. In the table there are about 100,000 clones, 89% of which are singletons. The data derive from a study of OX40 agonist ivuxolimab in advanced cancers. Trimming cost V 5 bases and J 4 bases, with 11 bases left between them. The CDR3 extends over 14 amino acids. The germline V gene has CDR1 LNHDA and CDR2 SQIVND (reference sequence). The TCR sequence derives from an adult with an advanced solid tumor such as melanoma, head and neck, liver or kidney cancer. The chain joins TRBV19 to TRBJ1-4; D is ambiguous. The specimen was CD4+ or CD8+ T cells sorted from blood, collected in a trial of the OX40 agonist ivuxolimab. The CDR3, as DNA: TGTGCCAGTAGTCATCGGGCCATTAATGAAAAACTGTTTTTT. Encoded protein: CASSHRAINEKLFF.